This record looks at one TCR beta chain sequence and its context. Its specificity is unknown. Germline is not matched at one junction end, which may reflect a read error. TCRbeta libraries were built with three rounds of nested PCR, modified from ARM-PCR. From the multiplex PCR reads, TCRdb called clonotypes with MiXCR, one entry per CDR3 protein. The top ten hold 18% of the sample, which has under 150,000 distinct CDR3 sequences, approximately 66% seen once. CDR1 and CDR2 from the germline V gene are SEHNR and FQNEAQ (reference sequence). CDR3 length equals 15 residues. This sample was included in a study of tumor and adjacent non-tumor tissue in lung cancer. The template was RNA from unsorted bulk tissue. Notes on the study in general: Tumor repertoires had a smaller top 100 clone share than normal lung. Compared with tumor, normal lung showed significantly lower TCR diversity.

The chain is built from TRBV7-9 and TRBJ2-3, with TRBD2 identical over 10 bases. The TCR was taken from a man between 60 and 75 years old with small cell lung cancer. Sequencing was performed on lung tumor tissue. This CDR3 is CGSSRGTSATDTQYF. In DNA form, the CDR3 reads TGTGGCAGCAGCCGAGGGACTAGCGCCACAGATACGCAGTATTTT.